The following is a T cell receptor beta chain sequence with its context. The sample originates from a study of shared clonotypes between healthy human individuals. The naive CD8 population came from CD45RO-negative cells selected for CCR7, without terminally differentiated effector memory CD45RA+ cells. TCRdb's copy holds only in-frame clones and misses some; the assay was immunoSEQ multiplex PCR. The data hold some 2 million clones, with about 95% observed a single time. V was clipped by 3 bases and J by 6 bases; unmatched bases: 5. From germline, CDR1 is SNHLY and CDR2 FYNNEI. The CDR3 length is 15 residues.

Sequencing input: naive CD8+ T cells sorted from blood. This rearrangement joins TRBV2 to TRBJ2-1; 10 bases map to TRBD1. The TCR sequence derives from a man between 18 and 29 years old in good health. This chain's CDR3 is CASSEGTGVSNEQFF. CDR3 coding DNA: TGTGCCAGCAGTGAGGGGACAGGGGTGAGCAATGAGCAGTTCTTC.